This record covers a single TCR beta chain. The authors' processing: The assay estimated nucleated cells by amplifying reference gene primers. Sequencing used immunoSEQ multiplex PCR; TCRdb keeps in-frame clones, though not all of them. V and J calls and clone size are given by that table; D and trimming were obtained from the DNA. The profile covers approximately 240,000 clones, with 84% appearing a single time and 5% to 6.5% taken by the ten largest. The sample belongs to a study of blood T cell repertoires in COVID-19. About the research overall: The samples span acute and convalescent COVID-19 from the United States, Italy and Spain. PBMCs, B-cell-depleted T cells, or T cells were the source of the cDNA or gDNA that made up the material.

Material: peripheral blood. The clonotype originates from a woman aged 55-75 years who had recovered from COVID-19.

CDR3 sequence (DNA): TGTGCCAGCAGTGACCCGGGACAGGGCACCTACGAGCAGTACTTC. It specifies CASSDPGQGTYEQYF. The chain links TRBV2 to TRBJ2-7, with 9 bases aligning to TRBD1. Germline V gene sequence: CDR1 SNHLY, CDR2 FYNNEI. Unmatched junction bases numbered 5, after V lost 3 bases and J lost 2 bases. The CDR3 has 15 residues.